A single sample gave rise to the 29 T cell receptor beta chains below, sequenced in a study of T cells in Graves' hyperthyroidism and ophthalmopathy. Amplified regions were TCR beta CDR3 sequences from RNA transcripts. An initial round of RT-PCR targeting the TCR CDR3 relied on the HTBI primer set. A single record per CDR3 protein comes from TCRdb applying MiXCR to the multiplex PCR reads. The repertoire holds roughly 360,000 distinct CDR3 sequences, with approximately 13% as singletons. Sequences were obtained from blood. These receptors were taken from a man aged 25 to 40 with Graves' hyperthyroidism that later progressed to Graves' ophthalmopathy.

This chain links TRBV9 with TRBJ1-5; 7 positions agree with TRBD1. The J segment lost 4 bases and the V segment lost 0 bases, leaving 4 bases of the junction unmatched. The CDR3 spans 15 residues. The germline CDR1 and CDR2 sequences are SGDLS and YYNGEE. CDR3 sequence (DNA): TGTGCCAGCAGCGTAGGCGGGACAGTGAATCAGCCCCAGCATTTT. Its translation: CASSVGGTVNQPQHF.

This clonotype was recorded many times. This chain links TRBV7-8 with TRBJ1-1; 7 bases align to TRBD1. Trimming took 1 base from V and 3 from J; bases not matched to a gene: 11. The CDR3 is made up of 17 amino acids. Germline V lookup: CDR1 SGHVS, CDR2 FQNEAQ. CDR3 in DNA: TGTGCCAGCAGCTTAGTGGGGATACAGGGGCTACACACTGAAGCTTTCTTT. It translates to CASSLVGIQGLHTEAFF.

J is TRBJ2-1 and V is TRBV10-3; 10 nucleotides agree with TRBD2. Germline assignment: CDR1 ENHRY and CDR2 SYGVKD. The junction had 12 bases not matched to a gene; V was cut back by 0 bases and J by 7 bases. The CDR3 is 18 amino acids. CDR3 sequence (DNA): TGTGCCATCAGTGAGTCGAAGGAGACTAGCGGGCCGGGGAATGAGCAGTTCTTC. Translation: CAISESKETSGPGNEQFF.

CDR3 nucleotide sequence: TGTGCTAGTGGTTTGGTGACGGGACAGGGTAGAAATCAGCCCCAGCATTTT. Its translation: CASGLVTGQGRNQPQHF. This chain uses TRBV12-5 with TRBJ1-5; 9 bases fit TRBD1. This CDR3 spans 17 amino acids. The V and J ends lost 0 bases and 4 bases, in that order; junction bases with no gene match: 7. The germline gives CDR1 LGHNT, CDR2 FRNRAP.

The chain is built from TRBV3-1 and TRBJ2-3, with 8 bases matching TRBD2. V was clipped by 6 bases and J by 1 base; unmatched bases: 12. The CDR3 length is 17 residues. CDR1 is LGHDT, CDR2 YNNKEL, per germline (reference sequence). This chain's CDR3 is CASSPLWGSGGTDTQYF. In nucleotides, the CDR3 is TGTGCCAGCAGTCCCCTTTGGGGTAGCGGGGGCACAGATACGCAGTATTTT.

This clonotype was detected ten times or more. CDR3 protein: CASSYSKSDIEAFF. CDR3 sequence (DNA): TGTGCCAGCAGTTACTCGAAATCGGACATCGAAGCTTTCTTT. V is TRBV6-6 and J is TRBJ1-1, with D possibly TRBD1 on 5 matching bases. The V end lost 0 bases, the J end lost 8 bases, and 13 bases lay between the germline ends. The germline V gene encodes CDR1 MNHNY and CDR2 SVGAGI (reference sequence). This CDR3 comprises 14 residues.

This clonotype was seen repeatedly, ten times or more. V gene TRBV6-1 combines with J gene TRBJ1-4; D gene uncertain. The CDR3 is 13 residues long. Trimming removed 8 bases at V and 8 bases at J, with 15 bases between. Germline values: CDR1 MNHNS, CDR2 SASEGT. Here the CDR3 DNA reads TGTGCCAGCGCCTTGCAGGTTTTAGAAAAACTGTTTTTT. This encodes CASALQVLEKLFF.

This clonotype was seen ten or more times. The chain couples TRBV6-1 to TRBJ1-1, with a possible D match to TRBD1 (6 bases). This CDR3 is built from 14 residues. The V end was cut by 11 bases, the J end by 0 bases, with 16 bases between. CDR1 is MNHNS, CDR2 SASEGT, per germline. CDR3 DNA: TGTGCCTCACGGGGGGGCAGCTTGAACACTGAAGCTTTCTTT. Translated, it gives CASRGGSLNTEAFF.

The sample holds many counts of this clonotype. The J gene is TRBJ1-6, the V gene TRBV2; TRBD1 agrees at 8 bases. Germline lookup yields CDR1 SNHLY and CDR2 FYNNEI. The trim removed 0 bases at V and 9 bases at J, leaving 7 bases unmatched. The CDR3 loop spans 16 amino acids. The CDR3 reads CASSEAPGTGASPLHF. The CDR3 DNA follows: TGTGCCAGCAGTGAAGCCCCCGGGACAGGAGCTTCACCCCTCCACTTT.

In this sample, this clonotype turned up many times. In DNA, the CDR3 is TGTGCCAGCAGTTTTTACAACGATAACAGTGAGCAGTTCTTC. This translates into CASSFYNDNSEQFF. The gene calls are TRBV12-3 or TRBV12-4 and TRBJ2-1; D not certain. The CDR3 runs to 14 residues. The ends were cut back, 3 bases at V and 9 bases at J, with 15 bases in the middle.

This clonotype was recorded at least ten times. The chain employs TRBV6-5 and TRBJ2-7; D remains ambiguous. Trimming removed 2 bases at V and 1 base at J, with 9 bases between. The CDR3 length is 14 residues. Germline-derived CDR1 and CDR2 are MNHEY and SVGAGI. The CDR3 DNA follows: TGTGCCAGCAGTTACAATGGGGATTCCTACGAGCAGTACTTC. It codes for CASSYNGDSYEQYF.

This chain joins TRBV11-1 and TRBJ2-2, with D perhaps matching TRBD2 (6 bases). There are 15 residues in the CDR3. CDR1 is SGHAT and CDR2 is FQDESV in the germline V gene (reference sequence). Trimming cost V 3 bases and J 4 bases, with 12 bases left between them. This CDR3 reads CASSLRETGTGELFF. In nucleotides, the CDR3 is TGTGCCAGCAGCTTGCGGGAAACGGGCACCGGGGAGCTGTTTTTT.

Ten or more counts support this clonotype. The DNA of the CDR3 is TGCGCCAGCAGCTTTGTCACAGTTAAAAACATTCAGTACTTC. As protein: CASSFVTVKNIQYF. The chain employs TRBV5-1 and TRBJ2-4; no reliable D call. With 2 bases removed from V and 4 bases from J, the gap between germline ends came to 10 bases. Germline CDR1 reads SGHRS; CDR2 reads YFSETQ. CDR3 length equals 14 residues.

The gene calls are TRBV20-1 and TRBJ1-5, with 11 bases fitting TRBD1. The germline V gene has CDR1 DFQATT and CDR2 SNEGSKA (reference sequence). The V and J ends lost 3 bases and 5 bases, in that order; junction bases with no gene match: 6. The length of the CDR3 is 15 residues. CDR3 in DNA: TGCAGTGCTAGTGGGACAGGGGGTGCCCATCAGCCCCAGCATTTT. This encodes CSASGTGGAHQPQHF.

At least ten counts were recorded for this clonotype. This chain joins TRBV5-1 and TRBJ2-1; the D gene is possibly TRBD2 (6 bases). V gave up 0 bases and J gave up 12 bases, with 16 bases separating them. This CDR3 is 14 amino acids long. Germline V gives CDR1 SGHRS, CDR2 YFSETQ. The DNA of the CDR3 is TGCGCCAGCAGCTTGGAAGGACTAACAATGACGCAGTTCTTC. Its protein product is CASSLEGLTMTQFF.

The sample holds many counts of this clonotype. The chain carries TRBV11-2 and TRBJ2-1; 15 bases map to TRBD2. V was clipped by 4 bases and J by 5 bases; unmatched bases: 0. The CDR3 is 15 residues long. CDR1 and CDR2 (germline): SGHAT, FQNNGV. The chain's CDR3 is CASSWTSGGDNEQFF. CDR3 DNA sequence: TGTGCCAGCAGCTGGACTAGCGGGGGGGACAATGAGCAGTTCTTC.

This clonotype was found a few times. The V and J genes are TRBV5-1 and TRBJ2-5; D remains ambiguous. V lost 0 bases to trimming and J lost 5 bases, with 11 bases between them. The CDR3 contains 14 residues. CDR1 SGHRS and CDR2 YFSETQ come from the germline V gene. As DNA, the CDR3 is TGCGCCAGCAGCTTGGATGAAGGGTTGGAGACCCAGTACTTC. Encoded protein: CASSLDEGLETQYF.

J is TRBJ2-1 and V is TRBV10-2, with a tentative D call TRBD1 (6 bases). The CDR3 runs to 15 residues. Germline V gives CDR1 WSHSY, CDR2 SAAADI. V was trimmed by 8 bases and J by 4 bases, leaving 18 bases between them. DNA for the CDR3: TGCGCCAGCTCTCGAATGGGGGCTCTGTACAATGAGCAGTTCTTC. This gives the protein CASSRMGALYNEQFF.

As for this clonotype: Possible read error: a much larger clone is one base away. The conserved final phenylalanine or tryptophan is absent from the CDR3, which likely points to a read error. The chain has TRBV10-1 and TRBJ1-1; possible D gene TRBD1, 6 bases. V shed 0 bases and J shed 0 bases, with 11 bases lying between them. The CDR3 is 16 amino acids. Germline loops: CDR1 WNHNN, CDR2 SYGVQD (reference sequence). DNA for the CDR3: TGCGCCAGCAGTGAGTCGGGGGGGCGGTTGAACACTGAAGCTTTCTAT. It specifies CASSESGGRLNTEAFY.

As regards this clonotype: A read error may be the cause here, since a much bigger clone is one base away. V is TRBV7-8 and J is TRBJ1-1; D is unresolved. Per germline, CDR1 SGHVS and CDR2 FQNEAQ. CDR3 length: 15 amino acids. The CDR3 reads CTSSLAGARGTEAFF. CDR3 bases: TGTACCAGCAGCTTAGCGGGCGCCCGGGGCACTGAAGCTTTCTTT.

This clonotype has a count of ten or more. The chain links TRBV6-1 to TRBJ1-1, with D possibly TRBD1 on 5 matching bases. The CDR3 runs to 14 residues. In germline, CDR1 is MNHNS, CDR2 SASEGT. V shed 0 bases and J shed 6 bases, with 11 bases lying between them. CDR3 in amino acids: CASSEAYRGAEAFF. The CDR3 DNA follows: TGTGCCAGCAGTGAAGCTTATAGGGGAGCTGAAGCTTTCTTT.

This clonotype was observed at least ten times. J is TRBJ1-5 and V is TRBV28, with D possibly being TRBD1 (6 bases). Germline assignment: CDR1 MDHEN and CDR2 SYDVKM. Trimming left V 8 bases short and J 1 base short, with 12 bases between. This CDR3 has 14 residues. The CDR3 nucleotides read TGTGCCAGCGTAAAACAGGGCAGCAATCAGCCCCAGCATTTT. Translation gives CASVKQGSNQPQHF.

This clonotype was observed at least ten times. This chain links TRBV12-3 or TRBV12-4 with TRBJ1-1; TRBD1 is a possible D gene (5 bases). This CDR3 has 14 amino acids. Trimming took off 5 bases at V and 3 bases at J, with 13 bases between the two ends. The CDR3 sequence: CASSAPGGDTEAFF. The CDR3 nucleotides are TGTGCCAGCAGTGCGCCGGGGGGGGACACTGAAGCTTTCTTT.

This chain links TRBV14 with TRBJ2-7; D is possibly TRBD2 (5 bases). In germline, CDR1 is SGHDN, CDR2 FVKESK. V was clipped by 3 bases and J by 5 bases, with 8 bases between them. This CDR3 is 12 amino acids long. The CDR3 DNA follows: TGTGCCAGCAGCCATCTAGCCCACGAGCAGTACTTC. Translation: CASSHLAHEQYF.

The CDR3 reads CASSYGQGDLANYGYTF. The CDR3 DNA reads as TGCGCCAGCAGCTACGGACAGGGGGACCTAGCTAACTATGGCTACACCTTC. V and J are TRBV5-1 and TRBJ1-2; 10 bases are shared with TRBD1. The V gene end was trimmed by 3 bases and the J gene end by 0 bases; junction bases not matched to a gene: 8. Per the germline V gene, CDR1 is SGHRS and CDR2 is YFSETQ. This CDR3 comprises 17 residues.

This clonotype was detected only once. The rearrangement joins TRBV20-1 to TRBJ2-3; 9 positions match TRBD1. Germline values: CDR1 DFQATT, CDR2 SNEGSKA (reference sequence). V trimming: 1 base; J trimming: 3 bases; junction bases outside the gene matches: 11. This CDR3 region has 17 residues. DNA of the CDR3: TGCAGTGCTAGAGTAGTTATGGGACAGGGAGGAACAGATACGCAGTATTTT. It encodes CSARVVMGQGGTDTQYF.

The chain is built from TRBV6-1 and TRBJ2-3; weak D call: TRBD1 (6 bases). CDR3 size: 17 residues. Germline assignment: CDR1 MNHNS and CDR2 SASEGT. V lost 7 bases and J lost 0, with 20 bases in between. DNA for the CDR3: TGTGCCAGCAACCACGGGACATCACCGACTAGCACAGATACGCAGTATTTT. Translation: CASNHGTSPTSTDTQYF.

This clonotype was observed at least ten times. The rearrangement joins TRBV7-3 to TRBJ2-1; TRBD1 aligns across 8 bases. Unmatched junction bases numbered 5, after V lost 5 bases and J lost 2 bases. This CDR3 contains 15 residues. Germline V gives CDR1 SGHTA, CDR2 FQGTGA. Written as DNA, the CDR3 is TGTGCCAGCAGCCCAGGACAGGGTACCTACAATGAGCAGTTCTTC. Amino acid sequence: CASSPGQGTYNEQFF.

This clonotype was picked up many times. This sequence joins TRBV24-1 and TRBJ2-5, with 11 bases aligning to TRBD2. The CDR3 is made up of 16 amino acids. V lost 7 bases and J lost 2; bases outside the gene matches: 8. Germline V gives CDR1 KGHDR, CDR2 SFDVKD. The DNA for the CDR3 is TGTGCCACCAGCCTTACTAGCGGGGGTTCTCAAGAGACCCAGTACTTC. The encoded protein is CATSLTSGGSQETQYF.